The rows below give T cell receptor beta chains drawn from one sample of a study of T cell responses to AZD1222 COVID-19 vaccine. Only in-frame clones appear in the TCRdb table, and some are missing; sequencing was by immunoSEQ multiplex PCR. The sample holds roughly 150,000 clones; about 90% are singletons and the top ten take 5.5%. The specimen comprised peripheral blood, sampled on day 0 of AZD1222 vaccination. These receptor sequences come from an adult in good health. The CDR3 runs from the conserved cysteine through the conserved F or W. D genes are given only for firm matches. Size values are once, few and many counts, or a class for expanded clones, and some rows have none.

j_call v_call d_call cdr3_length clone_size cdr3_nt cdr3_aa
TRBJ1-2 TRBV28 TRBD1 15 - TGTGCCAGCAGTTTATCCGGACAGGGGATGATGGGCTACACCTTC CASSLSGQGMMGYTF
TRBJ1-1 TRBV18 - 13 - TGTGCCAGCTCACCCCATATGAACACTGAAGCTTTCTTT CASSPHMNTEAFF
TRBJ2-2 TRBV30 - 14 few TGTGCCTGGAGTGGAACCCTATACGGCGGGGAGCTGTTTTTT CAWSGTLYGGELFF
TRBJ1-5 TRBV6-6 TRBD1 15 - TGTGCCAGCAGAGAACCAGGGGGCTCTTATCAGCCCCAGCATTTT CASREPGGSYQPQHF
TRBJ2-1 TRBV4-3 - 15 - TGCGCCAGCAGCCAAGAGGGGGGGCCTTACAATGAGCAGTTCTTC CASSQEGGPYNEQFF
TRBJ2-1 TRBV13 - 12 - TGTGCCAGCAGCCGGGGATACAATGAGCAGTTCTTC CASSRGYNEQFF
TRBJ2-2 TRBV4-1 TRBD2 17 - TGCGCCAGCAGCCAGCCTGGCCAAGCGGGGTACACCGGGGAGCTGTTTTTT CASSQPGQAGYTGELFF
TRBJ1-2 TRBV4-3 TRBD1 15 - TGCGCCAGCAGCCCAGGACAGGGCTTGGACTATGGCTACACCTTC CASSPGQGLDYGYTF
TRBJ1-1 TRBV2 TRBD1 16 once TGTGCCAGCAGTGAAGTACAGGGGAACAGGGCCACTGAAGCTTTCTTT CASSEVQGNRATEAFF
TRBJ2-7 TRBV4-3 - 15 - TGCGCCAGCAGCCAAGTCTCGGGAAGCTCCTACGAGCAGTACTTC CASSQVSGSSYEQYF
TRBJ1-2 TRBV10-3 TRBD1 16 once TGTGCCATCAGACAGGGGGGAGGAGTACAAAACTATGGCTACACCTTC CAIRQGGGVQNYGYTF
TRBJ1-1 TRBV27 TRBD1 18 - TGTGCCAGCAGCCCAATGACAGGGTCTATTAAGGGAGGGACTGAAGCTTTCTTT CASSPMTGSIKGGTEAFF
TRBJ2-7 TRBV7-2 - 15 - TGTGCCAGCAGCCTGGGTCGGGACTCCATCTACGAGCAGTACTTC CASSLGRDSIYEQYF
TRBJ2-3 TRBV7-8 TRBD2 17 - TGTGCCAGCAGCTTAGATGGCGGGGGAGGAGGCACAGATACGCAGTATTTT CASSLDGGGGGTDTQYF
TRBJ2-1 TRBV5-1 TRBD1 14 - TGCGCCAGCAGCCCTGGGACAGGGGGGGATGAGCAGTTCTTC CASSPGTGGDEQFF
TRBJ1-1 TRBV11-1 - 13 few TGTGCCAGCAGCCCCAGGGTGAACACTGAAGCTTTCTTT CASSPRVNTEAFF
TRBJ1-1 TRBV6-5 TRBD1 14 - TGTGCCAGCGAGAGGGGGACAGGGAGGTCTCGAGCTTTCTTT CASERGTGRSRAFF
TRBJ2-1 TRBV5-4 TRBD2 16 - TGTGCCAGCAGCACCTGGACTAGCGGGAGTGTCAATGAGCAGTTCTTC CASSTWTSGSVNEQFF
TRBJ1-5 TRBV6-2/TRBV6-3 TRBD1 14 - TGTGCCAGCAGTCCAGGGGGCAGGGATCAGCCCCAGCATTTT CASSPGGRDQPQHF
TRBJ1-1 TRBV18 - 14 few TGTGCCAGCTCTCCTGGGCAGGGCGGCACTGAAGCTTTCTTT CASSPGQGGTEAFF
TRBJ2-7 TRBV7-8 - 15 - TGTGCCAGCAGCTTAGCGGTAGGGTACAACTACGAGCAGTACTTC CASSLAVGYNYEQYF
TRBJ2-7 TRBV3-1/TRBV3-2 - 12 - TGTGCCAGCAGCCAAGATGTATACGAGCAGTACTTC CASSQDVYEQYF
TRBJ1-3 TRBV4-2 - 15 - TGTGCCAGCAGCCAAGGATCCGGGGCTGGAAACACCATATATTTT CASSQGSGAGNTIYF
TRBJ2-1 TRBV25-1 TRBD2 17 - TGTGCCAGCAGTTCCGATCTAGCGGGGGGCCTCTACAATGAGCAGTTCTTC CASSSDLAGGLYNEQFF
TRBJ1-4 TRBV5-1 - 15 - TGCGCCAGCAGCTTGGGAGAAACCAGCAATGAAAAACTGTTTTTT CASSLGETSNEKLFF
TRBJ2-7 TRBV19 TRBD1 14 - TGTGCCAGTAGTGGGACAGGGTCTCCCTACGAGCAGTACTTC CASSGTGSPYEQYF
TRBJ1-4 TRBV2 - 13 - TGTGCCAGCAGTGTTGGGACTAATGAAAAACTGTTTTTT CASSVGTNEKLFF
TRBJ1-1 TRBV6-6 - 14 - TGTGCCAGCAGCTGGGACACCAAGGCGCGTGAAGCTTTCTTT CASSWDTKAREAFF